This TCR beta chain emerged from a study of cytomegalovirus exposure and HLA in healthy donors. Study-level information: The approximately 720 first-cohort repertoires and the roughly 120 validation repertoires shared the same platform, a later analysis reported. Study-wide points: Cytomegalovirus association was assigned to approximately 160 TCR beta chains.

Measured with immunoSEQ multiplex PCR; TCRdb has only the in-frame clones, and not every one. The table includes 300,000 or so clones, around 90% detected once. Per germline, CDR1 MNHEY and CDR2 SMNVEV (reference sequence). The length of the CDR3 is 14 residues. The V end was cut by 4 bases, the J end by 6 bases, with 14 bases between. In regard to this clone: What it binds is unknown.

V is TRBV27 and J is TRBJ2-3; D ambiguous. The receptor was isolated from a man between 25 and 39 years old in good health and CMV-seronegative. Specimen: PBMCs. The CDR3 bases are TGTGCCAGCAGTTCGTCCGATGAGCCCGATACGCAGTATTTT. Its translation: CASSSSDEPDTQYF.